This T cell receptor beta chain was captured in a study of metastatic and nonmetastatic thyroid tumors. TCRdb used MiXCR to call clones anew from the PCR reads. The table lists roughly 12,000 clones, over 25% of them singletons. No treatment had been given to any patient before thyroid surgery. Sequencing input: tumor tissue. This sequence originates from a male donor with papillary thyroid cancer or a benign thyroid nodule (not recorded which). Some clones in this sample may be carry-over from other donors' samples.

The CDR3 sequence is CASSIGGSSYNEQFF. The DNA of the CDR3 is TGCGCCAGCAGCATCGGGGGCTCATCTTACAATGAGCAGTTCTTC. The rearrangement links TRBV5-1 to TRBJ2-1; D may be TRBD1 or TRBD2 (6 bases each). The CDR3 is 15 amino acids. V was shortened by 4 bases and J by 4 bases, with 15 bases between the two germline ends. Germline V gene data show CDR1 as SGHRS and CDR2 as YFSETQ.